This T cell receptor beta chain was observed in a study of T cells in Graves' hyperthyroidism and ophthalmopathy. The length of the CDR3 is 15 residues. Trimming removed 4 bases from V and 0 bases from J; junction bases left unmatched: 5. From germline, CDR1 is SNHLY and CDR2 FYNNEI. This clonotype has ten or more counts. Researchers took RNA transcripts and amplified the TCR beta CDR3 regions from them. An initial round of RT-PCR targeting the TCR CDR3 relied on the HTBI primer set. One entry per CDR3 protein results from TCRdb running MiXCR on the multiplex PCR reads. The table has 200,000 to 250,000 distinct CDR3 sequences, roughly 18% seen once. Graves' hyperthyroidism is called stable when ophthalmopathy does not progress within 18 months. Approximately 10 ml of fresh peripheral blood supplied the PBMCs.

The source material was blood. This receptor was obtained from a man aged 50 to 59 with Graves' hyperthyroidism. The chain links TRBV2 to TRBJ1-2, with 7 positions matching TRBD1. This chain's CDR3 is CASSGSTGSNYGYTF. CDR3 DNA sequence: TGTGCCAGCAGTGGCTCGACAGGGTCTAACTATGGCTACACCTTC.